Here is one T cell receptor beta chain with its context. This CDR3 spans 14 amino acids. The germline V gene encodes CDR1 ENHRY and CDR2 SYGVKD. V was shortened by 4 bases and J by 3 bases, with 12 bases between the two germline ends. The authors' processing: For nucleated cells, counts were estimated from reference gene primer amplification. Produced via immunoSEQ multiplex PCR; TCRdb's table is partial and in-frame only. V and J calls and clone size follow that table, whereas D and trimming were derived from the DNA. The sample shows fewer than 85,000 clones, over 60% of them seen only once. The data originate from a study of blood T cell repertoires in COVID-19. Study details: Nucleic acid was either cDNA or gDNA, and it came from T cells, B-cell-depleted T cells, or PBMCs.

Patients at the Seattle site were enrolled during active infection and followed longitudinally. The receptor was derived from a man aged 65-85 years with COVID-19, enrolled during active disease. The specimen was peripheral blood. This chain links TRBV10-3 with TRBJ1-1, with D maybe TRBD1 (6 bases). The chain's CDR3 is CAISVQGGDTEAFF. The CDR3 DNA reads TGTGCCATCAGTGTACAGGGAGGGGACACTGAAGCTTTCTTT.